This T cell receptor beta chain was identified during a study of response to subunit inactivated influenza vaccine. Findings and caveats of the study: The study's authors posited that every seasonal influenza vaccination enlists few new T cells.

This CDR3 has 15 residues. Germline assignment: CDR1 SGHTA and CDR2 FQGNSA. V gave up 3 bases and J gave up 3 bases; unmatched junction bases: 2. To note about this clonotype: The target antigen is unknown.

MiXCR, run by TCRdb on the RT-PCR reads, gives a single entry per CDR3 protein. This table has around 520,000 distinct CDR3 sequences, less than 30% appearing once. V is TRBV7-2 and J is TRBJ2-7; the match to TRBD2 covers 13 bases. The starting material was CD4+ T cells sorted from PBMCs, obtained around 5 days after vaccination. This TCR derives from a middle-aged man who received an inactivated influenza vaccine. This CDR3 reads CASSFGTSGNYEQYF. DNA of the CDR3: TGTGCCAGCAGCTTTGGGACTAGCGGGAACTACGAGCAGTACTTC.